Below are 15 T cell receptor beta chains sequenced from a single sample in a study of T-cell memory formation after mild COVID-19 (dated by TCRdb to the early 2020s). The library relied on 5' RACE. The instrument was an Illumina NovaSeq 6000. The raw public data were reprocessed by TCRdb itself: fastp quality trimming at Q25, MiXCR clonotype calling, in-frame beta chains only. All rows with the same CDR3 protein become a single entry with the most common DNA and genes. This sample comprises 350,000 to 450,000 distinct CDR3 sequences, 20% of them detected only once. The ten largest clones represent roughly 8.4% of the sample. What was sequenced was PBMCs or a T cell subset sorted from them (not recorded which). The receptor source for this set is an adult woman who had mild COVID-19 (a few samples of this study predate the infection). The sample titles of this study are shuffled in the database, so cell type and time point are left out; the donor was told from shared clones.

This chain connects TRBV7-6 to TRBJ2-1, with D uncertain. The CDR3 has 16 amino acids. V was clipped by 1 base and J by 5 bases, with 15 bases between them. Germline V gene data show CDR1 as SGHVS and CDR2 as FNYEAQ. CDR3 sequence reads: CASSLVSRINNNEQFF. As DNA, the CDR3 is TGTGCCAGCAGCTTAGTCTCCAGAATAAATAACAATGAGCAGTTCTTC. The full variable domain, completed using reference TRBV7-6 and TRBJ2-1, is GAGVSQSPRYKVTKRGQDVALRCDPISGHVSLYWYRQALGQGPEFLTYFNYEAQQDKSGLPNDRFSAERPEGSISTLTIQRTEQRDSAMYRCASSLVSRINNNEQFFGPGTRLTVL.

This clonotype was observed once. The gene calls are TRBV6-2 or TRBV6-3 and TRBJ2-3; D may be TRBD2 (6 bases). The CDR3 is 14 amino acids. V gave up 5 bases and J gave up 6 bases, with 15 bases separating them. Germline lookup yields CDR1 MNHEY and CDR2 SVGEGT. CDR3 bases: TGTGCCAGCAGTCCTACCCTAGCGTCGGATACGCAGTATTTT. Protein sequence: CASSPTLASDTQYF.

The J gene is TRBJ2-3, the V gene TRBV9; 10 nucleotides match TRBD2. V shed 5 bases and J 0 bases; nucleotides not matched to a gene: 6. The length of the CDR3 is 16 residues. Germline V gene sequence: CDR1 SGDLS, CDR2 YYNGEE. As DNA, the CDR3 is TGTGCCAGCAGTCCCAGCGGGGGGGATAGCACAGATACGCAGTATTTT. Protein product: CASSPSGGDSTDTQYF.

The chain couples TRBV27 to TRBJ2-7, with unresolved D. CDR1 and CDR2 (germline): MNHEY, SMNVEV (reference sequence). V gave up 6 bases and J gave up 2 bases, with 17 bases separating them. CDR3 length: 15 residues. The CDR3 nucleotides are TGTGCCAGCAGCCGGTCGGACGGCCGGGCCTACGAGCAGTACTTC. Translation gives CASSRSDGRAYEQYF.

The chain combines TRBV5-8 with TRBJ2-7; 10 positions match TRBD1. Germline CDR1 SGHTS, CDR2 YDEGEE. CDR3 length: 15 amino acids. J lost 5 bases, V lost 1 base, and 6 bases had no gene match. CDR3 in DNA: TGTGCCAGCAGCTTGACCCGGGACAGGGGCAACGAGCAGTACTTC. Amino acids: CASSLTRDRGNEQYF.

This clonotype was observed a few times. This chain uses TRBV6-5 with TRBJ1-2; TRBD1 aligns across 8 bases. The trim removed 4 bases at V and 7 bases at J, leaving 14 bases unmatched. The CDR3 is made up of 16 amino acids. The germline V gene encodes CDR1 MNHEY and CDR2 SVGAGI. The CDR3 reads CASSSFTGGRASGYTF. CDR3 nucleotides: TGTGCCAGCAGTTCTTTCACAGGGGGAAGGGCAAGTGGCTACACCTTC.

The chain recombines TRBV5-1 with TRBJ2-7; the match to TRBD1 covers 8 bases. The J segment lost 0 bases and the V segment lost 4 bases, leaving 6 bases of the junction unmatched. Looked up from germline, CDR1 is SGHRS and CDR2 is YFSETQ. The CDR3 covers 15 residues. The CDR3 coding sequence is TGCGCCAGCAGCCCTGGACAGGGTGACTCCTACGAGCAGTACTTC. This codes for CASSPGQGDSYEQYF.

This clonotype was counted only a few times. The rearrangement links TRBV6-6 to TRBJ2-1; 9 nucleotides match TRBD1. After removal of 11 bases from V and 6 bases from J, the junction contained 11 bases not matched to a gene. Germline V CDR1 and CDR2: MNHNY, SVGAGI (reference sequence). The CDR3 runs to 14 residues. The CDR3 DNA follows: TGTGCCTGCACAGGGGGCGTCGTCAGCAATGAGCAGTTCTTC. Encoded protein: CACTGGVVSNEQFF.

The chain is built from TRBV6-2 or TRBV6-3 and TRBJ2-1, with unresolved D. Germline V gene lookup returns CDR1 MNHEY and CDR2 SVGEGT. With 5 bases removed from V and 2 bases from J, the gap between germline ends came to 10 bases. This CDR3 region has 14 residues. Written as DNA, the CDR3 is TGTGCCAGCAGTACCCTGGCAACCTACAATGAGCAGTTCTTC. It yields the protein CASSTLATYNEQFF.

The V and J genes are TRBV25-1 and TRBJ2-7; possibly TRBD2 for D (6 bases). In germline, CDR1 is MGHDK, CDR2 SYGVNS. There are 16 residues in the CDR3. Trimming shortened V by 4 bases and J by 0 bases, and 16 bases separated the two germline ends. The CDR3 here is CASSATGTAFSYEQYF. The CDR3 nucleotides are TGTGCCAGCAGTGCAACCGGGACTGCCTTCTCCTACGAGCAGTACTTC.

The rearrangement links TRBV6-6 to TRBJ2-3; 12 nucleotides match TRBD2. The length of the CDR3 is 14 residues. The trim removed 7 bases at V and 8 bases at J, leaving 7 bases unmatched. CDR1 is MNHNY, CDR2 SVGAGI, per germline (reference sequence). CDR3 coding DNA: TGTGCCAGCACTCTAGCGGGAGGGCTGGGTACGCAGTATTTT. This gives the protein CASTLAGGLGTQYF.

The genes are TRBV7-9 and TRBJ2-5; tentatively, D is TRBD1 (5 bases). The CDR3 runs 16 residues. V shed 1 base and J shed 2 bases, with 14 bases lying between them. Germline assignment: CDR1 SEHNR and CDR2 FQNEAQ (reference sequence). The CDR3 region is CASSLEGQLPQETQYF. In nucleotides, the CDR3 is TGTGCCAGCAGCTTAGAGGGGCAGCTACCTCAAGAGACCCAGTACTTC.

This clonotype has only a few counts. The chain uses TRBV15 and TRBJ2-3; 10 bases line up with TRBD2. Germline V lookup: CDR1 LNHNV, CDR2 YYDKDF (reference sequence). Trimming cost V 5 bases and J 0 bases; bases outside gene matches: 2. This CDR3 is built from 15 residues. Here the CDR3 reads CATSVSGGSTDTQYF. In DNA form, the CDR3 reads TGTGCCACCAGCGTTAGCGGGGGGAGCACAGATACGCAGTATTTT.

CDR3 sequence reads: CASSSKLGNEQFF. The CDR3 nucleotides read TGTGCCAGCAGCTCAAAACTGGGCAATGAGCAGTTCTTC. V gene TRBV7-9 combines with J gene TRBJ2-1; D is uncertain. This CDR3 is built from 13 residues. Germline V gene sequence: CDR1 SEHNR, CDR2 FQNEAQ (reference sequence). Trimming removed 4 bases at V and 6 bases at J, with 10 bases between.

V and J are TRBV13 and TRBJ2-5; 9 nucleotides agree with TRBD1. Germline V gives CDR1 PRHDT, CDR2 FYEKMQ (reference sequence). V was clipped by 5 bases and J by 6 bases; unmatched bases: 7. The CDR3 has 14 residues. Here the CDR3 DNA reads TGTGCCAGCAGCCCGATGACAGGGGGGAAGACCCAGTACTTC. It is translated as CASSPMTGGKTQYF.